The next 2 T cell receptor beta chains were all read from a single sample in a study of Tregs in tolerant kidney transplant recipients. Only in-frame clones appear in the TCRdb table, and some are missing; sequencing was by immunoSEQ multiplex PCR. The table lists roughly 50,000 clones, with about 0.83% in the top ten. This specimen consisted of CD4+ T cells from blood, obtained before the transplant. These receptors were taken from a human donor who received a combined kidney and bone marrow transplant.

For this clone: The sequence runs out 3 residues before the end of the CDR3; the remainder is reconstructed from the germline J gene. This chain joins TRBV10-3 and TRBJ2-1, with 16 nucleotides matching TRBD2. The CDR3 is 17 residues long. Germline values: CDR1 ENHRY, CDR2 SYGVKD. With V trimmed by 5 bases and J by 4 bases, 5 bases remained unmatched. The CDR3 spells CAISLGLAGGSYNEQFF. Incomplete CDR3 DNA: TGTGCCATCAGTTTGGGACTAGCGGGAGGGTCTTACAATGAG.

Worth noting for this clone: The read ends 3 residues shy of where the CDR3 ends; the end is completed using the germline J gene. The gene calls are TRBV7-9 and TRBJ1-2; 7 bases are a match to TRBD1. Germline V gene lookup returns CDR1 SEHNR and CDR2 FQNEAQ (reference sequence). Trimming removed 5 bases from V and 6 bases from J; junction bases left unmatched: 6. The CDR3 extends over 13 amino acids. The covered CDR3 bases are TGTGCCAGCAGCAAAACAGGGGATCATGGC. Its protein is CASSKTGDHG. In full, the CDR3 is CASSKTGDHGYTF.